This TCR beta chain was profiled in a study of cytomegalovirus exposure and HLA in healthy donors. General study results and limits: Earlier results showed most TCR beta V segments being productive about 87% or about 30% of the time. Among donors in an Asian-associated ancestry cluster, a later analysis reportedly found fewer N-insertions than the roughly 730-donor mean.

V lost 8 bases and J 3 bases, leaving 17 bases between the germline ends. The CDR3 totals 14 residues. Germline V lookup: CDR1 MDHEN, CDR2 SYDVKM. Remarks on this clone: Its antigen is unidentified.

Samples came from healthy bone marrow donors. Researchers ran the PCR with 60 Vbeta and 13 Jbeta primers. The data were produced by immunoSEQ multiplex PCR, yet TCRdb's version contains in-frame clones alone and is incomplete. The table has roughly 100,000 clones, more than 75% seen once. V usage is TRBV28 and J usage is TRBJ2-7, with TRBD1 as a possible D gene (6 bases). The clonotype comes from a woman between 40 and 50 years old in good health and CMV-seronegative. Sequences were obtained from PBMCs. CDR3 DNA: TGTGCCAGCCTTCCAGCAGGACAGTACTACGAGCAGTACTTC. It specifies CASLPAGQYYEQYF. The entire variable domain, with the rest obtained from reference TRBV28 and TRBJ2-7, is as follows: DVKVTQSSRYLVKRTGEKVFLECVQDMDHENMFWYRQDPGLGLRLIYFSYDVKMKEKGDIPEGYSVSREKKERFSLILESASTNQTSMYLCASLPAGQYYEQYFGPGTRLTVT.